This T cell receptor (beta chain) was identified in a study of T-cell memory formation after mild COVID-19. General study findings and limits: CM and EM subsets held most contracting CD4+ clones; EMRA held CD8+ ones. A subset of responding clones appeared in pre-infection memory, suggesting cross-reactive memory joined. Among clones contracting day 15 to 85, CD4/CD8 was balanced, whereas later expanders leaned CD4+.

V was trimmed by 6 bases and J by 8 bases, leaving 16 bases between them. The length of the CDR3 is 13 residues. In this sample, this clonotype turned up many times. Its cognate antigen is unknown. Sample barcodes and UMIs were carried by the TCR alpha and TCR beta cDNA libraries that 5'RACE generated with constant-segment primers. TCRdb reanalysed the 5' RACE reads using MiXCR and keeps one entry per CDR3 protein. The sample has 250,000 to 350,000 distinct CDR3 sequences; around 15% are singletons. This chain uses TRBV12-3 or TRBV12-4 with TRBJ1-2; D is possibly TRBD1 (6 bases). The TCR was taken from a man younger than 35 who had mild COVID-19 (a few samples of this study predate the infection). Cell type and time point are not known. Sequenced sample: PBMCs or a T cell subset sorted from them (not recorded which). The CDR3 nucleotides read TGTGCCAGCAGCCTGACAGGAGTACAGGGCTACACCTTC. Translated, it gives CASSLTGVQGYTF.